This TCR beta chain was identified in a study of blood T cell repertoires in COVID-19. Study-level information: Italy, Spain and the United States were the sources of the convalescent and acute COVID-19 samples. T cells, B-cell-depleted T cells, or PBMCs provided the cDNA or gDNA that served as material.

V was clipped by 5 bases and J by 2 bases, with 4 bases between them. The CDR3 loop spans 11 amino acids. Germline V gene sequence: CDR1 SNHLY, CDR2 FYNNEI. In the authors' methods: The authors estimated nucleated cell counts from reference gene primer amplification. Sequenced by immunoSEQ multiplex PCR; TCRdb stores in-frame clones only, minus some. The V and J calls and clone size are taken from that table; D and trimming were inferred from the DNA. The sample contains under 150,000 clones, around 87% of which appear only once. The TCR was taken from a man aged 50-60 years with acute or convalescent COVID-19. V and J are TRBV2 and TRBJ2-7; D call uncertain. Specimen: peripheral blood. CDR3 DNA sequence: TGTGCCAGCAGTCGTGCCTACGAGCAGTACTTC. The encoded protein is CASSRAYEQYF.